The TCR beta chain under discussion was sequenced for a study of shared clonotypes between healthy human individuals (dated by TCRdb to between 2020 and 2021). Regarding the research as a whole: A couple of women and a few men aged 18 to 49 years were included in the cohort. Per donor, three plates each were used for CD4 naive and CD4 memory, two for CD8 naive, and one for CD8 memory. Blood TCR repertoires of five healthy adults were deeply sequenced to estimate repertoire size and the extent of clonotype sharing between individuals. Between about 0.94 and 10 billion PBMCs per donor were obtained by leukapheresis. To increase sequencing depth and limit assay-specific biases, TCR repertoire library preparation and sequencing were carried out by different laboratories using diverse techniques. Overall study results and their limits: Sampling was restricted to blood, and TCR repertoires in tissues likely differ from the TCR repertoires found in blood. Based on pairwise subsampling, the degree of clonotype sharing among donors was expected to be affected by sequencing depth. Higher generation probabilities were observed for clonotypes shared by all four sorted-subset donors than for non-shared clonotypes. Sharing across a few donors was observed for around 5% of naive CD4, about 3.2% of naive CD8, roughly 2.3% of memory CD4, and over 0.3% of memory CD8 clonotypes. Incomplete sequencing was indicated by rarefaction of sorted-subset datasets, despite the large sequencing depth. Estimated clonotype richness was generally larger for naive than for memory subsets. Because the study included only a small number of donors, the genetic and exposure-history diversity represented was limited.

Using the deep immunoSEQ assay, TCR CDR3 regions were amplified from genomic DNA by multiplex PCR. Extracted genomic DNA from each cell subset was distributed evenly across all wells of several immunoSEQ 96-well plates, and each plate was treated as a replicate. For sorted subsets, each replicate PCR was loaded with roughly 0.2 ug genomic DNA, equivalent to 25,000 to 30,000 T cell genomes. The purified libraries were quantified using a Qubit 3.0 fluorometer, sized with a Bioanalyzer 2100, and then quantified again using the KAPA Library Quantification kit. Each immunoSEQ 96-well plate was sequenced on its own single-read 150-cycle Illumina NextSeq 550 flow cell. The source study handled its data this way. Because the immunoSEQ output held only junctional sequences and lacked quality scores, the filtering could not match the filtering applied to full-length reads. To assign V/J genes and CDR3, sequences were annotated using PyIR, a Python wrapper for IgBLAST v1.9, with IMGT germline references. Reads were removed for weak V/J assignments (E-value above 1e-6), missing CDR3, stop codons, out-of-frame junctions, or ambiguous translated residues. V3J clonotypes were defined as sequences sharing an identical inferred V gene, J gene, and CDR3 amino acid sequence. To compute the percentage overlap between repertoires, the number of shared unique clonotypes was divided by the size of the smaller repertoire. RTK rarefaction, the Chao1 estimator, and Recon v2.1 estimates of unobserved clonotypes were used to assess repertoire richness. For all TCRbeta clonotypes obtained by the gDNA method from a handful of donors, generation probabilities were computed with OLGA. TCRdb's version of the immuneACCESS table is confined to in-frame rearrangements and falls short of the full clone set. An unresolved V gene accounts for under half of the shortfall where checked; the remainder is of unknown origin. The DNA was the basis for D and trimming; V, J and clone size are from that table. The sample table lists just over 2,000,000 clones, around 96% of them with a count of one. The top ten constitute 0.9% to 1.3% of the sample.

CD8 naive samples consisted of CD45RO-negative cells that were positively selected for CCR7, yielding a CD45RA+CCR7+ population without TemRA cells. The donors were healthy, HIV-negative adults with no recently reported acute infections or vaccinations. Every donor was a Caucasian adult residing in Nashville, Tennessee, USA. After blood collection by leukapheresis, PBMCs were isolated using Ficoll-Histopaque density gradient centrifugation and then cryopreserved in the vapor phase of liquid nitrogen. Analytical flow cytometry was used to check the purity and quantity of every magnetically sorted T cell population. Genomic DNA was isolated from each sorted fraction and quantified by UV absorbance on a Nanodrop 2000c. This clone was observed a few times. This clone's antigen is unknown. The input lacks base qualities; no much larger clone sits a single base away. The germline ends are 16 bases apart after V is trimmed by 6 bases and J by 7 bases. The germline V gene sets CDR1 to KGHSY and CDR2 to FQNENV. From its cysteine to its phenylalanine, the CDR3 spans 14 amino acids. Kept here is only the CDR3 DNA, which spans 42 bases and is read in frame from base 1.

Sequencing was done on a sample of naive CD8+ T cells sorted from blood. Explained via the paper, the cell subset or site label denotes: CD45RA+CCR7+. The sequence is built from TRBV16 and TRBJ1-5; the D region possibly corresponds to TRBD1 (5 bases align). This sequence was found in a man younger than 35 in good health. In nucleotide form, the sequence is TGTGCCAGCAGTATCGGCCAGGGAGTCCAGCCCCAGCATTTT. It specifies CASSIGQGVQPQHF.